This TCR beta chain was sequenced for a study of T-cell memory formation after mild COVID-19. This clonotype has only a few counts. Via MiXCR, TCRdb re-called the 5' RACE reads, giving one row per CDR3 protein. The table includes 350,000 to 500,000 distinct CDR3 sequences, over 15% detected once. In germline, CDR1 is SGHRS, CDR2 YFSETQ. J was trimmed by 8 bases and V by 1 base; bases with no gene match: 5. This CDR3 has 14 residues. The sequencing sample was made of PBMCs or a T cell subset sorted from them (not recorded which). The sequence was obtained from a man between 18 and 29 years old who had mild COVID-19 (a few samples of this study predate the infection). Cell type and time point are not known. This chain joins TRBV5-1 and TRBJ2-1, with TRBD1 matching over 8 bases. The CDR3 loop reads CASSLFGQGHEQFF. DNA for the CDR3: TGCGCCAGCAGCTTGTTCGGACAGGGCCATGAGCAGTTCTTC.